The 6 T cell receptor beta chains given below trace back to one sample, sequenced in a study of tumor-infiltrating lymphocytes in primary liver carcinoma. Starting material of roughly 550 ng total RNA yielded TCR beta cDNA via a constant-region primer. The TCR beta library was amplified through three nested multiplex PCR rounds in a modified ARM-PCR procedure. Primers for the first two PCR rounds were TRBV1-TRBV30 forward primers and a C-beta reverse primer (approximately 10 cycles per round). Each CDR3 protein is one row after TCRdb ran MiXCR on the multiplex PCR reads. Of tens of thousands of distinct CDR3 sequences in the sample, more than 70% were seen once. It was from about 20-30 mg of unsorted bulk tissue that RNA and DNA were co-extracted. The sequencing input was liver tumor tissue from sampling region 5. Subset meaning: tumor region T5, tumor centre. The receptors derive from a woman in her 30s with primary liver carcinoma and hepatitis B virus infection.

Points on this clonotype: Relative to the germline gene, one junction end is altered; a read error may explain this. V is TRBV4-3 and J is TRBJ2-2, with TRBD2 identical over 13 bases. The CDR3 extends over 19 amino acids. CDR1 and CDR2 (germline): LGHNA, YSLEER. The CDR3 coding sequence is TGTGCCAGCAGTGTACTAGCGGGAGGGCCCCGTTCGAACACCGGGGGGCTGTTTTTT. Protein: CASSVLAGGPRSNTGGLFF.

In its sample, this clonotype was seen once. This sequence may be a read error, since a much larger clone differs from it by one base. The chain joins TRBV28 to TRBJ2-1; TRBD2 aligns across 10 bases. CDR3 length: 20 residues. The germline V gene encodes CDR1 MDHEN and CDR2 SYDVKM. With V trimmed by 4 bases and J by 10 bases, 25 bases remained unmatched. CDR3 DNA sequence: TGTGCCAGCAGTTCTCCCCCTTCGGTTTTAGCGGGAGGCAGCCCCAAAGAGCAGTTCTTC. This encodes CASSSPPSVLAGGSPKEQFF.

The sample holds a few counts of this clonotype. This likely comes from a read error, as the CDR3 has no conserved phenylalanine or tryptophan at its end. The gene calls are TRBV6-1 and TRBJ2-2; the match to TRBD2 covers 9 bases. The CDR3 runs 18 residues. J lost 0 bases, V lost 0 bases, and 5 bases had no gene match. In germline, CDR1 is MNHNS, CDR2 SASEGT. CDR3 residues: CASSEASAGGANTGELFS. CDR3 DNA: TGTGCCAGCAGTGAAGCATCGGCGGGAGGGGCGAACACCGGGGAGCTGTTTTCT.

Concerning this clonotype: Likely a read error: the CDR3 ends without its conserved phenylalanine or tryptophan. The J gene is TRBJ2-2, the V gene TRBV25-1, with D unresolved. The CDR3 loop spans 16 amino acids. Germline CDR1 MGHDK, CDR2 SYGVNS. The CDR3 is CVLHGASSPYTGELFS. CDR3 coding DNA: TGTGTCCTTCATGGCGCTTCGTCGCCTTACACTGGGGAGCTGTTTTCT.

The sample holds many counts of this clonotype. The CDR3 DNA sequence: TGTGCCAGCAGTCCAACCCAGGGGTGGGAGCAGTACTTC. Translation gives CASSPTQGWEQYF. This chain connects TRBV2 to TRBJ2-7; possible D gene TRBD1, 6 bases. Germline V CDR1 and CDR2: SNHLY, FYNNEI. This CDR3 has 13 amino acids. Trimming shortened V by 5 bases and J by 7 bases, and 15 bases separated the two germline ends.

The chain carries TRBV6-6 and TRBJ2-6, with 8 bases fitting TRBD1. The CDR3 is 15 residues long. CDR1 is MNHNY, CDR2 SVGAGI, per germline (reference sequence). For the CDR3, the DNA is TGTACTAGCTTCCTCGGACAGGGTAGGGTCAATGTCCTGACTTTC. Residues: CTSFLGQGRVNVLTF.